Sequencing of this TCR beta chain was carried out in a study of T cell repertoires in ileal Crohn's disease. For the study at large: Median disease duration was roughly 8.5 years; roughly 35% smoked at surgery.

The time point: neoterminal ileum biopsy at postoperative endoscopy, about 6 months after surgery. Only in-frame clones appear in the TCRdb table, and some are missing; sequencing was by immunoSEQ multiplex PCR. The sample lists approximately 11,000 clones; roughly 72% were seen once. V lost 5 bases to trimming and J lost 1 base, with 10 bases between them. The CDR3 extends over 14 amino acids. From germline, CDR1 is KGHSH and CDR2 LQKENI. This chain connects TRBV18 to TRBJ2-3; TRBD1 is a possible D gene (5 bases). Sequenced material: ileal tissue. The receptor was isolated from an adult with Crohn's disease. Here the CDR3 DNA reads TGTGCCAGCTCATACGTAGGGGGCACAGATACGCAGTATTTT. Translation: CASSYVGGTDTQYF.